This is a list of T cell receptor beta chains from one sample in a study of OX40 agonist ivuxolimab in advanced cancers. TCRdb's copy holds only in-frame clones and misses some; the assay was immunoSEQ multiplex PCR. The sample yields more than 55,000 clones, roughly 80% seen once. The starting material was CD4+ or CD8+ T cells sorted from blood, obtained in a trial of the OX40 agonist ivuxolimab. Source of these receptors: an adult with an advanced solid tumor such as melanoma, head and neck, liver or kidney cancer. Each CDR3 is given with its conserved first and last residue. A D gene is named only where the DNA matches it firmly. Size is omitted from some rows. Given values are once, few, many or a class for expanded clones.

D gene	V gene	clone size	J gene	CDR3 protein	CDR3 DNA
TRBD1	TRBV29-1	-	TRBJ1-1	CSVEGGQGATEAFF	TGCAGCGTTGAAGGGGGACAGGGGGCCACTGAAGCTTTCTTT
-	TRBV2	-	TRBJ1-4	CASSESDNEKLFF	TGTGCCAGCAGTGAATCGGATAATGAAAAACTGTTTTTT
TRBD2	TRBV7-9	once	TRBJ2-5	CASSPEDSGRETQYF	TGCGCCAGCAGCCCCGAGGATAGCGGGCGGGAGACCCAGTACTTC
-	TRBV2	-	TRBJ2-7	CASSDGDGGEQYF	TGTGCCAGCAGTGATGGCGACGGGGGCGAGCAGTACTTC
-	TRBV6-1	-	TRBJ1-2	CATQRGGYTF	TGTGCCACCCAACGTGGGGGCTACACCTTC
-	TRBV7-9	-	TRBJ1-3	CASSLTGYRGNTIYF	TGTGCCAGCAGCTTAACGGGGTACCGTGGAAACACCATATATTTT
-	TRBV7-8	-	TRBJ2-5	CASSWGRIGETQYF	TGTGCCAGCAGCTGGGGCAGGATCGGGGAGACCCAGTACTTC
TRBD2	TRBV9	-	TRBJ2-3	CASGTSGGTQYF	TGTGCCAGCGGGACTAGCGGGGGTACGCAGTATTTT
-	TRBV7-2	-	TRBJ1-2	CASSSGGFYGYTF	TGTGCCAGCAGCTCCGGGGGGTTCTATGGCTACACCTTC
-	TRBV6-5	-	TRBJ1-1	CASSYGGLNTEAFF	TGTGCCAGCAGTTACGGGGGGTTGAACACTGAAGCTTTCTTT
TRBD1	TRBV18	-	TRBJ1-1	CASSLAGGYTEAFF	TGTGCCAGCTCACTCGCAGGGGGCTACACTGAAGCTTTCTTT
TRBD2	TRBV5-1	-	TRBJ2-1	CASSSTSGSGNEQFF	TGCGCCAGCAGCTCTACTAGCGGGAGCGGCAATGAGCAGTTCTTC
TRBD1	TRBV27	-	TRBJ2-5	CASRRTGQETQYF	TGTGCCAGCAGAAGGACAGGCCAAGAGACCCAGTACTTC
-	TRBV5-1	-	TRBJ2-2	CASSLGSNTGELFF	TGCGCCAGCAGCTTGGGGTCGAACACCGGGGAGCTGTTTTTT
-	TRBV7-2	-	TRBJ2-3	CASSLAFSAGDTQYF	TGTGCCAGCAGCTTAGCGTTTAGTGCGGGGGATACGCAGTATTTT
TRBD2	TRBV29-1	-	TRBJ2-1	CSVEGLADYNEQFF	TGCAGCGTCGAGGGACTAGCGGACTACAATGAGCAGTTCTTC
TRBD1	TRBV6-6	-	TRBJ1-2	CASRAGQGSYGYTF	TGTGCCAGCAGAGCGGGACAGGGGTCCTATGGCTACACCTTC
TRBD1	TRBV19	-	TRBJ1-2	CASSHQDRGDGYTF	TGTGCCAGTAGCCACCAGGACAGGGGGGATGGCTACACCTTC
-	TRBV30	-	TRBJ2-3	CAWALGLNRGVDTQYF	TGTGCCTGGGCCCTAGGACTCAACCGTGGAGTAGATACGCAGTATTTT
-	TRBV2	-	TRBJ2-7	CAARGYSYEQYF	TGTGCTGCGCGAGGGTACTCCTACGAGCAGTACTTC
-	TRBV5-1	-	TRBJ2-3	CASSLLRGTDTQYF	TGCGCCAGCAGCTTGCTGAGGGGCACAGATACGCAGTATTTT
TRBD2	TRBV5-4	-	TRBJ2-1	CASSLFLGTSGGAREQFF	TGTGCCAGCAGCTTGTTTCTGGGGACTAGCGGGGGGGCACGTGAGCAGTTCTTC
TRBD2	TRBV18	few	TRBJ2-5	CASSPSSSGVETQYF	TGTGCCAGCTCACCGAGCTCTAGCGGGGTCGAGACCCAGTACTTC
TRBD2	TRBV7-9	-	TRBJ2-1	CASSPGLAGGNYNEQFF	TGTGCCAGCAGTCCCGGACTAGCGGGGGGTAATTACAATGAGCAGTTCTTC
TRBD1	TRBV5-1	once	TRBJ1-1	CASSLSNRGAGNTEAFF	TGCGCCAGCAGCTTGAGTAACAGGGGCGCGGGTAACACTGAAGCTTTCTTT
TRBD2	TRBV2	-	TRBJ2-5	CASSEWRTREETQYF	TGTGCCAGCAGTGAATGGAGGACTAGGGAAGAGACCCAGTACTTC
-	TRBV4-1	-	TRBJ1-1	CASSQKTGDTEAFF	TGCGCCAGCAGCCAAAAGACAGGAGACACTGAAGCTTTCTTT
TRBD1	TRBV18	-	TRBJ2-2	CASSNRGIGELFF	TGTGCCAGCTCAAACAGGGGGATCGGGGAGCTGTTTTTT
-	TRBV27	-	TRBJ1-2	CASAQGPFYGYTF	TGTGCCAGCGCACAGGGTCCATTCTATGGCTACACCTTC
-	TRBV5-6	-	TRBJ1-4	CASSQRVDEKLFF	TGTGCCAGCAGCCAAAGGGTGGATGAAAAACTGTTTTTT
-	TRBV7-6	-	TRBJ2-5	CASTPGLATETQYF	TGTGCCAGCACCCCGGGGCTAGCGACGGAGACCCAGTACTTC
TRBD1	TRBV6-6	-	TRBJ2-1	CASRRAGQGKNEQFF	TGTGCCAGCAGACGAGCGGGACAGGGGAAAAATGAGCAGTTCTTC
TRBD1	TRBV5-1	-	TRBJ1-2	CASSLATGADYGYTF	TGCGCCAGCAGCTTGGCGACAGGGGCTGACTATGGCTACACCTTC